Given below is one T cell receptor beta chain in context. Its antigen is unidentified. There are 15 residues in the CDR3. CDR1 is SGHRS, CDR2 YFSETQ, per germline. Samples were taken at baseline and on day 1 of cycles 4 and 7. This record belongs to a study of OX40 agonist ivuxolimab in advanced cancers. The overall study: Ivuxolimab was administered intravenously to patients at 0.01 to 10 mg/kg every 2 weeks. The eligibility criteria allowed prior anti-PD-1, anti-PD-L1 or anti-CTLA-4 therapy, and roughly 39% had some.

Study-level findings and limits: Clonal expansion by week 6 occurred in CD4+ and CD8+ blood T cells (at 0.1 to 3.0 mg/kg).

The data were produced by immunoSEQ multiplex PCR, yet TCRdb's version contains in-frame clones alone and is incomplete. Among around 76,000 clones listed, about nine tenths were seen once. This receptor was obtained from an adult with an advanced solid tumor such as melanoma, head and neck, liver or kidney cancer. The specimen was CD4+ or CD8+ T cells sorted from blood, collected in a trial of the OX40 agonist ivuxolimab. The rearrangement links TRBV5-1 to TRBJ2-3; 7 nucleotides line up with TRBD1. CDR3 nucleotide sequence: TGCTCGAGCTCGGGGACAGACCCTAATTATGGTACGCAGTATTTT. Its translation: CSSSGTDPNYGTQYF.